These T cell receptor beta chains were read from a single sample in a study of blood T cells in healthy people across ages. TCRdb recomputed calls from the 5' RACE reads with MiXCR, one row per CDR3 protein. Of roughly 2 million distinct CDR3 sequences in the sample, around half were seen once. Input material: blood. These TCRs come from a woman aged 40 to 50 in good health. The CDR3 runs from the conserved cysteine through the conserved F or W. The order of the fields is V gene, J gene, D gene, clone size, CDR3 DNA, CDR3 protein. A D gene is named only where the DNA matches it firmly. Not all rows give a size; the values are once, few, many and, for expanded clones, a class.

v_gene: TRBV7-2; j_gene: TRBJ2-3; d_gene: TRBD2; abundance: few; CDR3nt: TGTGCCAGCAGCTCTAGACCATTAAGGGCTAGCGGGGGGTCCACAGATACGCAGTATTTT; CDR3aa: CASSSRPLRASGGSTDTQYF
v_gene: TRBV27; j_gene: TRBJ2-3; d_gene: .; abundance: .; CDR3nt: TGTGCCAGCAGTTCCCCGCGGTTGGTAGATACGCAGTATTTT; CDR3aa: CASSSPRLVDTQYF
v_gene: TRBV7-2; j_gene: TRBJ2-7; d_gene: .; abundance: few; CDR3nt: TGTGCCAGCAGCTTAGTGAGGACACTCCTCTACGAGCAGTACTTC; CDR3aa: CASSLVRTLLYEQYF
v_gene: TRBV18; j_gene: TRBJ2-5; d_gene: .; abundance: few; CDR3nt: TGTGCCAGCTCACCAGGAGGGGGGTACGAGACCCAGTACTTC; CDR3aa: CASSPGGGYETQYF
v_gene: TRBV20-1; j_gene: TRBJ2-5; d_gene: .; abundance: .; CDR3nt: TGCATAACCGGGACATTAGGCGGGGAGACCCAGTACTTC; CDR3aa: CITGTLGGETQYF
v_gene: TRBV9; j_gene: TRBJ1-2; d_gene: .; abundance: few; CDR3nt: TGTGCCAGCAGCCCTGGTCGAGCCCCCCGAGTCTATGGCTACACCTTC; CDR3aa: CASSPGRAPRVYGYTF
v_gene: TRBV29-1; j_gene: TRBJ2-6; d_gene: .; abundance: few; CDR3nt: TGCAGCGTTCTCCGAGCTGGGGCCAACGTCCTGACTTTC; CDR3aa: CSVLRAGANVLTF
v_gene: TRBV6-5; j_gene: TRBJ2-5; d_gene: .; abundance: .; CDR3nt: TGTGCCAGCAGTTACGCAGGGTTGGACAATGAGCAGTACTTC; CDR3aa: CASSYAGLDNEQYF
v_gene: TRBV6-6; j_gene: TRBJ2-7; d_gene: .; abundance: .; CDR3nt: TGTGCCAGCAGTTACTCTGGCAGGGGAGGTGGGTACGAGCAGTACTTC; CDR3aa: CASSYSGRGGGYEQYF
v_gene: TRBV6-5; j_gene: TRBJ1-1; d_gene: .; abundance: .; CDR3nt: TGTGCCAGCAGATTGGCCTCCGAAGCTTTCTTT; CDR3aa: CASRLASEAFF
v_gene: TRBV6-1; j_gene: TRBJ2-1; d_gene: .; abundance: once; CDR3nt: TGTGCCAGCAGCTGGGACGGCAGTGAGCAGTTCTTC; CDR3aa: CASSWDGSEQFF
v_gene: TRBV14; j_gene: TRBJ2-4; d_gene: TRBD1; abundance: few; CDR3nt: TGTGCCAGCAGCCAAGAGGCAGGGGGCGTGCTGGACATTCAGTACTTC; CDR3aa: CASSQEAGGVLDIQYF
v_gene: TRBV15; j_gene: TRBJ2-1; d_gene: TRBD1; abundance: once; CDR3nt: TGTGCCATCGAACAGGGGACTGAGCAGTTCTTC; CDR3aa: CAIEQGTEQFF
v_gene: TRBV7-9; j_gene: TRBJ1-4; d_gene: TRBD1; abundance: .; CDR3nt: TGTGCCAGCACCAGGGGGCAAGGCGAAAAACTGTTTTTT; CDR3aa: CASTRGQGEKLFF
v_gene: TRBV7-9; j_gene: TRBJ2-7; d_gene: .; abundance: .; CDR3nt: TGTGCCAGCAGCTTCAACAGCCCGTTTGACAATGAGCAGTACTTC; CDR3aa: CASSFNSPFDNEQYF
v_gene: TRBV5-4; j_gene: TRBJ2-1; d_gene: TRBD1; abundance: .; CDR3nt: TGTGCCAGCAGCTTTCCTTTATCGGGACAGGGGAGGCAGTTCTTC; CDR3aa: CASSFPLSGQGRQFF
v_gene: TRBV29-1; j_gene: TRBJ2-5; d_gene: .; abundance: .; CDR3nt: TGCAGCGTCGGCTACGGGACATACAATGAGCAGTACTTC; CDR3aa: CSVGYGTYNEQYF
v_gene: TRBV6-5; j_gene: TRBJ1-2; d_gene: .; abundance: .; CDR3nt: TGTGCCAGCAGTTACTCGGGACCGACCTCCTATGGCTACACCTTC; CDR3aa: CASSYSGPTSYGYTF
v_gene: TRBV6-2/TRBV6-3; j_gene: TRBJ2-7; d_gene: TRBD2; abundance: .; CDR3nt: TGTGCCAGCAGTCTTACTCCTAGCGGCAGCTCCTACGAGCAGTACTTC; CDR3aa: CASSLTPSGSSYEQYF
v_gene: TRBV7-2; j_gene: TRBJ2-7; d_gene: TRBD2; abundance: few; CDR3nt: TGTGCCAGCAGCTCCTCTAGCGGGGGAACCTACGAGCAGTACTTC; CDR3aa: CASSSSSGGTYEQYF
v_gene: TRBV29-1; j_gene: TRBJ1-4; d_gene: TRBD1; abundance: .; CDR3nt: TGCAGCGTAGACAGGGGGTATGAAAAACTGTTTTTT; CDR3aa: CSVDRGYEKLFF
v_gene: TRBV6-6; j_gene: TRBJ2-1; d_gene: TRBD2; abundance: .; CDR3nt: TGTGCCAGCAGCGACGGGACTAGCGAGAAGTTCTTC; CDR3aa: CASSDGTSEKFF
v_gene: TRBV7-2; j_gene: TRBJ2-5; d_gene: .; abundance: .; CDR3nt: TGTGCCAGCAGCCCGCGTCGAACAGAGACCCAGTACTTC; CDR3aa: CASSPRRTETQYF
v_gene: TRBV28; j_gene: TRBJ1-6; d_gene: .; abundance: .; CDR3nt: TGTGCCAGCAGCCTGACAATCGGGAATTCACCCCTCCACTTT; CDR3aa: CASSLTIGNSPLHF
v_gene: TRBV5-1; j_gene: TRBJ2-1; d_gene: .; abundance: few; CDR3nt: TGCGCCAGCACCGAACAGGGCATCCTATCATACAATGAGCAGTTCTTC; CDR3aa: CASTEQGILSYNEQFF
v_gene: TRBV20-1; j_gene: TRBJ2-3; d_gene: TRBD2; abundance: .; CDR3nt: TGCAGTGCTAGAGATCTCGGTCTAGCGGGGGCTCTCACAGATACGCAGTATTTT; CDR3aa: CSARDLGLAGALTDTQYF
v_gene: TRBV20-1; j_gene: TRBJ2-1; d_gene: .; abundance: .; CDR3nt: TGCAGTGCCCCCCGCGGCGGGACCTACAATGAGCAGTTCTTC; CDR3aa: CSAPRGGTYNEQFF
v_gene: TRBV20-1; j_gene: TRBJ2-5; d_gene: TRBD2; abundance: .; CDR3nt: TGCAGTGCTAGAGATAGAATAGCGGGAGAGACCCAGTACTTC; CDR3aa: CSARDRIAGETQYF
v_gene: TRBV29-1; j_gene: TRBJ1-2; d_gene: .; abundance: .; CDR3nt: TGCAGCGCCAGACTGGGGATTAACTATGGCTACACCTTC; CDR3aa: CSARLGINYGYTF
v_gene: TRBV29-1; j_gene: TRBJ2-7; d_gene: TRBD2; abundance: .; CDR3nt: TGCAGCGTTCATGCCGGGACTAGCGCCTACAATGAGCAGTACTTC; CDR3aa: CSVHAGTSAYNEQYF
v_gene: TRBV7-2; j_gene: TRBJ1-4; d_gene: .; abundance: few; CDR3nt: TGTGCCAGCAGCCTAACCGCCACAGGGTTGGAGAATGAAAAACTGTTTTTT; CDR3aa: CASSLTATGLENEKLFF
v_gene: TRBV12-3/TRBV12-4; j_gene: TRBJ2-1; d_gene: .; abundance: few; CDR3nt: TGTGCCAGCAGTTTTCAACGTGGGGCGAATGAGCAGTTCTTC; CDR3aa: CASSFQRGANEQFF
v_gene: TRBV6-2/TRBV6-3; j_gene: TRBJ2-1; d_gene: .; abundance: .; CDR3nt: TGTGCCAGCAGTTATACAGGGAACCAAGAGACCCAGTTCTTC; CDR3aa: CASSYTGNQETQFF
v_gene: TRBV27; j_gene: TRBJ2-1; d_gene: TRBD2; abundance: .; CDR3nt: TGTGCCAGAGAGCCTCCAGCGGGAGGTCCAAGCTCCTACAATGAGCAGTTCTTC; CDR3aa: CAREPPAGGPSSYNEQFF
v_gene: TRBV6-1; j_gene: TRBJ1-2; d_gene: TRBD1; abundance: .; CDR3nt: TGTGCCAGCAGGATGACAGGGGGCGATAATGGCTACACCTTC; CDR3aa: CASRMTGGDNGYTF
v_gene: TRBV6-2/TRBV6-3; j_gene: TRBJ1-6; d_gene: TRBD1; abundance: .; CDR3nt: TGTGCCAGCAGGGATGATCCTTTGGGACAGCCTATAGCGGGCTCACCCCTCCACTTT; CDR3aa: CASRDDPLGQPIAGSPLHF
v_gene: TRBV10-3; j_gene: TRBJ1-6; d_gene: TRBD1; abundance: few; CDR3nt: TGCCTCGATCGGGACAGAAATTCACCCCTCCACTTT; CDR3aa: CLDRDRNSPLHF
v_gene: TRBV11-1; j_gene: TRBJ1-2; d_gene: TRBD1; abundance: few; CDR3nt: TGTGCCAGCAGCCGAGCCCAAGGGACAGATGGCTACACCTTC; CDR3aa: CASSRAQGTDGYTF
v_gene: TRBV20-1; j_gene: TRBJ2-5; d_gene: .; abundance: .; CDR3nt: TGCAGTGCCGGACCCGCAGCAGGAGTCCAAGAGACCCAGTACTTC; CDR3aa: CSAGPAAGVQETQYF
v_gene: TRBV12-3/TRBV12-4; j_gene: TRBJ2-1; d_gene: .; abundance: once; CDR3nt: TGTGCCAGCAGTTTCGGGGCAGGGAGCATCTCCTACAATGAGCAGTTCTTC; CDR3aa: CASSFGAGSISYNEQFF
v_gene: TRBV29-1; j_gene: TRBJ2-3; d_gene: TRBD2; abundance: few; CDR3nt: TGCAGCGTACCTACTAGCGGGGGGGCTAGCACAGATACGCAGTATTTT; CDR3aa: CSVPTSGGASTDTQYF
v_gene: TRBV20-1; j_gene: TRBJ2-1; d_gene: .; abundance: .; CDR3nt: TGCAGTGCTAGAGGGCTCGGGACACGAGTCTACAATGAGCAGTTCTTC; CDR3aa: CSARGLGTRVYNEQFF
v_gene: TRBV18; j_gene: TRBJ2-1; d_gene: TRBD2; abundance: .; CDR3nt: TGTGCCAGCTCACCACCGGGACTAGCGGGGCGAGGTGAGCAGTTCTTC; CDR3aa: CASSPPGLAGRGEQFF
v_gene: TRBV20-1; j_gene: TRBJ2-1; d_gene: TRBD2; abundance: .; CDR3nt: TGCAGTGCTAGTATCCTGGCTAGCGGGAGGAGCGGTGAGCAGTTCTTC; CDR3aa: CSASILASGRSGEQFF
v_gene: TRBV4-2; j_gene: TRBJ2-3; d_gene: TRBD2; abundance: .; CDR3nt: TGTGCCAGCAGCCAAGTACCGGGGGGAAGCACAGATACGCAGTATTTT; CDR3aa: CASSQVPGGSTDTQYF
v_gene: TRBV6-6; j_gene: TRBJ1-1; d_gene: .; abundance: few; CDR3nt: TGTGCCAGCAGTTACCGGGAGGTTAACACTGAAGCTTTCTTT; CDR3aa: CASSYREVNTEAFF
v_gene: TRBV20-1; j_gene: TRBJ1-5; d_gene: .; abundance: .; CDR3nt: TGCAGTGCTAGAGGGTCAGGGAGTGCCAATCAGCCCCAGCATTTT; CDR3aa: CSARGSGSANQPQHF
v_gene: TRBV28; j_gene: TRBJ2-7; d_gene: .; abundance: .; CDR3nt: TGTGCCAGCAGTTTATTGCAAACCGAGCAGTACTTC; CDR3aa: CASSLLQTEQYF
v_gene: TRBV12-3/TRBV12-4; j_gene: TRBJ1-2; d_gene: .; abundance: .; CDR3nt: TGTGCCAGCAGTTACGACAGGTCTGGCTACACCTTC; CDR3aa: CASSYDRSGYTF
v_gene: TRBV6-2/TRBV6-3; j_gene: TRBJ1-1; d_gene: .; abundance: .; CDR3nt: TGTGCCAGCAGTTACTCGCGACAGATGCGTGAAGCTTTCTTT; CDR3aa: CASSYSRQMREAFF
v_gene: TRBV3-1; j_gene: TRBJ2-5; d_gene: .; abundance: .; CDR3nt: TGTGCCAGCAGCCAAGCGGTTAGGGCCCAAGAGACCCAGTACTTC; CDR3aa: CASSQAVRAQETQYF
v_gene: TRBV20-1; j_gene: TRBJ2-6; d_gene: .; abundance: .; CDR3nt: TGCAGTGCTAGAGAAAACACCGGACAGAAAGGGTCTGGGGCCAACGTCCTGACTTTC; CDR3aa: CSARENTGQKGSGANVLTF
v_gene: TRBV6-2/TRBV6-3; j_gene: TRBJ2-3; d_gene: .; abundance: .; CDR3nt: TGTGCCAGCAGTTACTCGGCGGAAAACACAGATACGCAGTATTTT; CDR3aa: CASSYSAENTDTQYF
v_gene: TRBV7-2; j_gene: TRBJ1-2; d_gene: TRBD1; abundance: .; CDR3nt: TGTGCCAGCATCCCCGCGGGTACAGGGGGCATCCATGGCTACACCTTC; CDR3aa: CASIPAGTGGIHGYTF